A single sample gave rise to the 13 T cell receptor beta chains below, sequenced in a study of identical twins. Each CDR3 protein gets one entry after TCRdb re-called the 5' RACE reads with MiXCR. This table holds around 250,000 distinct CDR3 sequences, roughly 13% found once. These data were also reused for a study on yellow fever vaccine responses in identical twins.

The sequencing sample was made of memory (CD45RO+) T cells sorted from blood. The receptors originated from a woman under 30 in good health.

In this sample, this clonotype turned up a few times. The V gene is TRBV20-1, the J gene TRBJ2-1; maybe TRBD2 (6 bases). V was clipped by 2 bases and J by 5 bases, with 13 bases between them. Germline V gene lookup returns CDR1 DFQATT and CDR2 SNEGSKA (reference sequence). This CDR3 has 14 residues. The CDR3 DNA reads TGCAGTGCTAGACATCCGGAGGGACACAATGAGCAGTTCTTC. It codes for CSARHPEGHNEQFF.

This clonotype was observed many times. This chain links TRBV12-3 or TRBV12-4 with TRBJ1-6; no clear D gene. The CDR3 contains 14 residues. Trimming removed 3 bases at V and 5 bases at J, with 8 bases between. The CDR3: CASSFRGDNSPLHF. CDR3 coding DNA: TGTGCCAGCAGTTTCCGGGGAGATAATTCACCCCTCCACTTT.

This clonotype was recorded at least ten times. The rearrangement uses TRBV24-1 and TRBJ2-2; tentatively, D is TRBD1 or TRBD2 (5 bases each). CDR3 length equals 16 residues. CDR1 is KGHDR, CDR2 SFDVKD, per germline. V lost 3 bases to trimming and J lost 6 bases, with 16 bases between them. Here the CDR3 reads CATSDPGTQGAGELFF. The CDR3 coding sequence is TGTGCCACCAGTGATCCGGGAACTCAGGGAGCCGGGGAGCTGTTTTTT.

This clonotype appeared a few times. V is TRBV6-2 or TRBV6-3 and J is TRBJ2-1; 8 positions match TRBD2. This CDR3 is 18 amino acids long. Germline CDR1 and CDR2: MNHEY and SVGEGT. Trimming cost V 0 bases and J 4 bases; bases outside gene matches: 11. CDR3 coding DNA: TGTGCCAGCAGTTACTCAGGCAGCGGGAGTGCCCTTTACAATGAGCAGTTCTTC. It encodes CASSYSGSGSALYNEQFF.

This clonotype turned up a few times. The junction does not match germline at one end; this may be a read error. This sequence joins TRBV12-3 or TRBV12-4 and TRBJ2-5, with TRBD2 matching 10 bases. CDR3 length equals 14 residues. This chain's CDR3 is CASSLAGARETQYF. As DNA, the CDR3 is TGTGCCAGCAGTCTAGCGGGGGCTCGGGAGACCCAGTACTTC.

The table lists this clonotype with many counts. This CDR3 reads CASSAGADRSQPQHF. The CDR3 coding sequence is TGTGCCAGCAGTGCCGGGGCAGACAGGAGTCAGCCCCAGCATTTT. The chain couples TRBV6-1 to TRBJ1-5; weak D call: TRBD1 (6 bases). V lost 4 bases to trimming and J lost 6 bases, with 16 bases between them. This CDR3 is built from 15 residues. From germline, CDR1 is MNHNS and CDR2 SASEGT.

At least ten counts were recorded for this clonotype. The gene calls are TRBV4-3 and TRBJ2-7, with 9 bases identical to TRBD1. The CDR3 runs 15 residues. J gave up 4 bases and V 0 bases, and 4 bases lay outside the gene matches. The germline V gene has CDR1 LGHNA and CDR2 YSLEER. The CDR3: CASSQDSGQGYEQYF. DNA of the CDR3: TGCGCCAGCAGCCAAGATTCAGGACAGGGGTACGAGCAGTACTTC.

This chain joins TRBV20-1 and TRBJ2-5; D may be TRBD1 (5 bases). Trimming took off 2 bases at V and 2 bases at J, with 12 bases between the two ends. The germline V gene encodes CDR1 DFQATT and CDR2 SNEGSKA (reference sequence). This CDR3 contains 14 residues. In DNA, the CDR3 is TGCAGTGCTAGAACGGGCAGGGAACAAGAGACCCAGTACTTC. It is translated as CSARTGREQETQYF.

The rearrangement links TRBV27 to TRBJ2-3; D not certain. Trimming stripped 5 bases from V and 1 base from J, with 13 bases between. The CDR3 totals 15 residues. Germline CDR1 and CDR2: MNHEY and SMNVEV (reference sequence). The CDR3 DNA follows: TGTGCCAGCAGTCCCCGAGGAGTCGGCACAGATACGCAGTATTTT. This codes for CASSPRGVGTDTQYF.

This clonotype has only a few counts. The CDR3 is CAISENSGPTDTQYF. The CDR3 bases are TGTGCCATCAGTGAGAATAGTGGCCCCACAGATACGCAGTATTTT. V usage is TRBV10-3 and J usage is TRBJ2-3; D is unclear. Germline V gene lookup returns CDR1 ENHRY and CDR2 SYGVKD. Trimming took off 2 bases at V and 2 bases at J, with 11 bases between the two ends. The CDR3 loop spans 15 amino acids.

This clonotype was seen more than once but under ten times. The rearrangement joins TRBV5-6 to TRBJ2-7; TRBD2 might be the D (6 bases). The CDR3 is 15 residues long. Trimming took 0 bases from V and 0 from J, leaving 10 bases between them. Germline values: CDR1 SGHDT, CDR2 YYEEEE. CDR3 loop: CASSLAPTSSYEQYF. DNA of the CDR3: TGTGCCAGCAGCTTGGCCCCGACTAGCTCCTACGAGCAGTACTTC.

This clonotype was counted a few times. The V call is TRBV9, the J call TRBJ2-7, with 14 bases aligning to TRBD2. Per germline, CDR1 SGDLS and CDR2 YYNGEE. The V gene end was trimmed by 0 bases and the J gene end by 0 bases; junction bases not matched to a gene: 11. The CDR3 runs 20 residues. CDR3 amino acids: CASSVEPGLAGASYSYEQYF. The CDR3 DNA is TGTGCCAGCAGCGTAGAGCCGGGACTAGCGGGGGCCTCCTACTCCTACGAGCAGTACTTC.

This clonotype was observed a handful of times. V usage is TRBV29-1 and J usage is TRBJ1-2; TRBD1 agrees at 7 bases. With 7 bases clipped from V and 0 bases from J, the junction kept 5 bases outside the gene matches. Germline CDR1 SQVTM, CDR2 ANQGSEA. The CDR3 covers 13 residues. Here the CDR3 DNA reads TGCAGCGCCCGGACAGGTTCTAACTATGGCTACACCTTC. Translating it yields CSARTGSNYGYTF.